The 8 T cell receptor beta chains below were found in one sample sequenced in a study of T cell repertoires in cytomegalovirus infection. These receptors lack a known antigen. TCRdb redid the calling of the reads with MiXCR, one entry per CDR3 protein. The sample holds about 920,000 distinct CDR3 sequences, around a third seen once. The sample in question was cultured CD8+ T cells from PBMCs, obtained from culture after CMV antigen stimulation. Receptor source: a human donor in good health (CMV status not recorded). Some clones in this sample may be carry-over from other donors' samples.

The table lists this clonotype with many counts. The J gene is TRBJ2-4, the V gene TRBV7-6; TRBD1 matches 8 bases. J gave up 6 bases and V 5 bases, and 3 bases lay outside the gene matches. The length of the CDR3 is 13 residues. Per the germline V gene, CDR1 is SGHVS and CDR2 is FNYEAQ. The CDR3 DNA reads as TGTGCCAGCAGCCCCGGACAGGGAAACATTCAGTACTTC. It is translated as CASSPGQGNIQYF.

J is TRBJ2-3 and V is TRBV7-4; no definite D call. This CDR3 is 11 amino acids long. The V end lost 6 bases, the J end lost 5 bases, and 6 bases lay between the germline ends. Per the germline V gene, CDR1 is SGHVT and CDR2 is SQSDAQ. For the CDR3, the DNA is TGTGCCAGCAGTCAAATAGATACGCAGTATTTT. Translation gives CASSQIDTQYF.

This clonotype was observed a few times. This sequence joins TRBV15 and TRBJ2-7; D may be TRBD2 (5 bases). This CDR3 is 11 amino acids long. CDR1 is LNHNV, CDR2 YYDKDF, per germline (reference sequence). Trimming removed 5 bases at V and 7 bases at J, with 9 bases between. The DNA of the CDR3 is TGTGCCACCAGCGTTGGGAGAGAGCAGTACTTC. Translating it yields CATSVGREQYF.

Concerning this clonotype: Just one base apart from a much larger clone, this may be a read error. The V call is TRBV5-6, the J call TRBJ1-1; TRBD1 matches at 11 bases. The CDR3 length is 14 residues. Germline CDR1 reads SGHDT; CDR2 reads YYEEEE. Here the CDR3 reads CASSWDRGNTEASF. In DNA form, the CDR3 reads TGTGCCAGCAGCTGGGACAGGGGGAACACTGAAGCTTCCTTT.

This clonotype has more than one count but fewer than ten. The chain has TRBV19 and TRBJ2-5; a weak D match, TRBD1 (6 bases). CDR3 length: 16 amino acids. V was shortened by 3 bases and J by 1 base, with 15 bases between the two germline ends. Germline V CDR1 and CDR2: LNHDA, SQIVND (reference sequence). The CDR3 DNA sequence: TGTGCCAGTAGTATTGAGGCAGGGGCCTTCCAAGAGACCCAGTACTTC. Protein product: CASSIEAGAFQETQYF. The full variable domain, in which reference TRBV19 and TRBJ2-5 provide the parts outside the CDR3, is DGGITQSPKYLFRKEGQNVTLSCEQNLNHDAMYWYRQDPGQGLRLIYYSQIVNDFQKGDIAEGYSVSREKKESFPLTVTSAQKNPTAFYLCASSIEAGAFQETQYFGPGTRLLVL.

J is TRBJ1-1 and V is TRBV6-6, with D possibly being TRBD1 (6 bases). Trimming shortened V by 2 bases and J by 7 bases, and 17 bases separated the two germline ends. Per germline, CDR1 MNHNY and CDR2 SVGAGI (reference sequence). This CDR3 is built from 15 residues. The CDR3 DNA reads TGTGCCAGCAGTTACCCGGGAGGGGGTGGGAATGAAGCTTTCTTT. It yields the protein CASSYPGGGGNEAFF.

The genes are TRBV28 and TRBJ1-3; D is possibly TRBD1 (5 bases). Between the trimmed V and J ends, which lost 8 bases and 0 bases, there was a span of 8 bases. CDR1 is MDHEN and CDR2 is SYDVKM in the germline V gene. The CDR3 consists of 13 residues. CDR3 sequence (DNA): TGTGCCAGCTCAGGGTACTCTGGAAACACCATATATTTT. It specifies CASSGYSGNTIYF.

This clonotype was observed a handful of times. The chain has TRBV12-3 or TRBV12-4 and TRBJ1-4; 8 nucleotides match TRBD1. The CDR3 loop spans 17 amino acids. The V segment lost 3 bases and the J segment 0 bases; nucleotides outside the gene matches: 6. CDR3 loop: CASSFWTGWATNEKLFF. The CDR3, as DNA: TGTGCCAGCAGTTTTTGGACAGGGTGGGCAACTAATGAAAAACTGTTTTTT.